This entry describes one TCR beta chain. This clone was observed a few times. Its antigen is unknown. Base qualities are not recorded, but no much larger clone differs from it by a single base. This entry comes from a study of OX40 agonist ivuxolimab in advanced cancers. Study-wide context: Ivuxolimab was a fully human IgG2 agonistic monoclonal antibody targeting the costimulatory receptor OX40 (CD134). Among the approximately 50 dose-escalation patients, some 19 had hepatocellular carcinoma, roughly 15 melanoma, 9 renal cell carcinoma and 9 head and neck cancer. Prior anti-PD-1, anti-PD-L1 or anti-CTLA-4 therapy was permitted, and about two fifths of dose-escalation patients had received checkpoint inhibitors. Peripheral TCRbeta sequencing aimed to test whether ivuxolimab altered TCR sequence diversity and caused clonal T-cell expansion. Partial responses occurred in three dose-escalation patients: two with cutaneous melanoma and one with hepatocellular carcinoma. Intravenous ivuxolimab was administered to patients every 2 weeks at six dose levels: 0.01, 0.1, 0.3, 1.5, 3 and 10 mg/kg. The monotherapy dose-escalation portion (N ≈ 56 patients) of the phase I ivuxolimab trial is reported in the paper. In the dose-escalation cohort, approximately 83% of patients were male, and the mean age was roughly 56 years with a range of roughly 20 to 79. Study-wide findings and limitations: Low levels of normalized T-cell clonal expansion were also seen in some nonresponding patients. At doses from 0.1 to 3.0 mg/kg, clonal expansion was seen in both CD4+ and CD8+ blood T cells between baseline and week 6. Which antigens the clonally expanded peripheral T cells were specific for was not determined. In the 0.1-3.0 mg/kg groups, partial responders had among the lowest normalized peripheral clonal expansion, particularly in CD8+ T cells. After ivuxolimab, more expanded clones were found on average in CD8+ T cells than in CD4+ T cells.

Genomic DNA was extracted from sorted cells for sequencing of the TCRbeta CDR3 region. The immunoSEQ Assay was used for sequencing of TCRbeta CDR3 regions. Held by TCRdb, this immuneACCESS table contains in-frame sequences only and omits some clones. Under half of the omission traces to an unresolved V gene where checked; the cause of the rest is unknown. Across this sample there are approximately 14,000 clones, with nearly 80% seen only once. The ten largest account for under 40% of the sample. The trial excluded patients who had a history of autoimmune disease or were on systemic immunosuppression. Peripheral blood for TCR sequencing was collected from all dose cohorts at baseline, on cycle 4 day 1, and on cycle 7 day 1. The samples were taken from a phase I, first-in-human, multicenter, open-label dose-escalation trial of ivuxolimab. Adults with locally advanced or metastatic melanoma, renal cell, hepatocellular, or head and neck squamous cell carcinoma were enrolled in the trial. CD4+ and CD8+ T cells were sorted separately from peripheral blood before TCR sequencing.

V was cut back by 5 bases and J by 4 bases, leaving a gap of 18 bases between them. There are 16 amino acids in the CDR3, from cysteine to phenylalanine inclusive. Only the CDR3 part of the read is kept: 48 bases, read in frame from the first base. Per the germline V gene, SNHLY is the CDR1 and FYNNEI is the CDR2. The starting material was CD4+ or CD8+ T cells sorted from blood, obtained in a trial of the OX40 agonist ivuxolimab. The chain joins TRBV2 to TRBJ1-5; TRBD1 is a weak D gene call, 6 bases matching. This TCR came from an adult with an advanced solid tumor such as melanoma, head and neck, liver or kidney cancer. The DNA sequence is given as TGTGCCAGCAGTAGGTTGGGGGGCGCATTAAATCAGCCCCAGCATTTT. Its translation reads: CASSRLGGALNQPQHF.